One and the same sample provided the 21 T cell receptor beta chains below, sequenced in a study of graft-versus-host responses after intestinal transplantation. Which antigens these TCRs recognize remains unknown. Assay used: immunoSEQ multiplex PCR; TCRdb lists only in-frame clones, some missing. The sample contains 90,000 to 120,000 clones, about nine tenths of which appear only once. The sequenced sample was unstimulated CD4+ T cells sorted from spleen or lymph node cells, obtained before transplant. The source is a human donor who was the organ donor for an intestinal transplant.

Comment on this clone: Other DNA sequences of this sample code for an identical CDR3. The gene calls are TRBV5-1 and TRBJ2-3, with 9 bases aligning to TRBD2. Germline V gene data show CDR1 as SGHRS and CDR2 as YFSETQ. After removal of 0 bases from V and 2 bases from J, the junction contained 4 bases not matched to a gene. The CDR3 has 16 residues. CDR3 nucleotides: TGCGCCAGCAGCTTGGGAACTAGCGGGTCCACAGATACGCAGTATTTT. It is translated as CASSLGTSGSTDTQYF.

The chain couples TRBV5-1 to TRBJ1-4; 10 nucleotides agree with TRBD1. The germline V gene has CDR1 SGHRS and CDR2 YFSETQ. The CDR3 covers 16 residues. After removal of 4 bases from V and 4 bases from J, the junction contained 7 bases not matched to a gene. The CDR3 here is CASSPRQGALNEKLFF. The CDR3 DNA follows: TGCGCCAGCAGCCCCAGACAGGGGGCCCTTAATGAAAAACTGTTTTTT.

The chain links TRBV5-1 to TRBJ2-7; a possible D gene is TRBD1 (6 bases). CDR1 SGHRS and CDR2 YFSETQ come from the germline V gene. The CDR3 extends over 14 amino acids. Trimming left V 4 bases short and J 0 bases short, with 11 bases between. The CDR3: CASSARGTSYEQYF. CDR3 nucleotide sequence: TGCGCCAGCAGCGCCAGGGGAACCTCCTACGAGCAGTACTTC.

The V and J genes are TRBV11-1 and TRBJ1-1, with TRBD1 matching over 10 bases. The length of the CDR3 is 17 residues. V trimming: 5 bases; J trimming: 6 bases; junction bases outside the gene matches: 15. Germline V gene lookup returns CDR1 SGHAT and CDR2 FQDESV (reference sequence). The CDR3: CASSPSRDRGVRPEAFF. CDR3 nucleotide sequence: TGTGCCAGCAGCCCATCCCGGGACAGGGGAGTGCGCCCTGAAGCTTTCTTT.

The rearrangement joins TRBV4-1 to TRBJ1-3; the D gene is possibly TRBD1 (6 bases). Germline-derived CDR1 and CDR2 are MGHRA and YSYEKL. Trimming stripped 1 base from V and 4 bases from J, with 17 bases between. The CDR3 totals 17 residues. CDR3 loop: CASSQALGGAGGNTIYF. In DNA form, the CDR3 reads TGCGCCAGCAGCCAAGCGTTGGGGGGCGCAGGAGGAAACACCATATATTTT.

The gene calls are TRBV6-1 and TRBJ2-1, with 8 positions matching TRBD1. Germline V gene sequence: CDR1 MNHNS, CDR2 SASEGT. The CDR3 has 15 amino acids. J gave up 5 bases and V 7 bases, and 10 bases lay outside the gene matches. The CDR3 coding sequence is TGTGCCAGCACCCTCCGGACAGGGACGAACAATGAGCAGTTCTTC. Its protein is CASTLRTGTNNEQFF.

The V gene is TRBV11-2, the J gene TRBJ1-6; possible D gene TRBD1, 6 bases. CDR1 is SGHAT, CDR2 FQNNGV, per germline. V was cut by 4 bases and J by 8 bases, with 21 bases left in between. This CDR3 has 17 residues. The DNA of the CDR3 is TGTGCCAGCAGCTCCACTCGGGGGGCCCGTGGGGATTCACCCCTCCACTTT. Protein sequence: CASSSTRGARGDSPLHF.

The chain employs TRBV6-5 and TRBJ1-2; D call uncertain. Per germline, CDR1 MNHEY and CDR2 SVGAGI. This CDR3 comprises 13 residues. Deletions cut 4 bases from V and 6 bases from J, with 12 bases between. This CDR3 is CASSWAPGDGYTF. The DNA for the CDR3 is TGTGCCAGCAGTTGGGCCCCGGGAGATGGCTACACCTTC.

The J gene is TRBJ2-5, the V gene TRBV9; maybe TRBD2 (6 bases). V lost 3 bases to trimming and J lost 3 bases, with 24 bases between them. The CDR3 has 18 amino acids. Looked up from germline, CDR1 is SGDLS and CDR2 is YYNGEE. The CDR3 DNA sequence: TGTGCCAGCAGCGCGACCAGACTAGTTCGTGTGGTAAAAGAGACCCAGTACTTC. Its translation: CASSATRLVRVVKETQYF. The whole variable domain, filled in from reference TRBV9 and TRBJ2-5, reads DSGVTQTPKHLITATGQRVTLRCSPRSGDLSVYWYQQSLDQGLQFLIQYYNGEERAKGNILERFSAQQFPDLHSELNLSSLELGDSALYFCASSATRLVRVVKETQYFGPGTRLLVL.

The chain employs TRBV7-8 and TRBJ2-1; D is uncertain. The CDR3 loop spans 14 amino acids. With 0 bases removed from V and 7 bases from J, the gap between germline ends came to 10 bases. From germline, CDR1 is SGHVS and CDR2 FQNEAQ. The CDR3, as DNA: TGTGCCAGCAGCTTAGCGAGCAGTCGGAATGAGCAGTTCTTC. This translates into CASSLASSRNEQFF.

To note about this clone: Other DNA sequences of this sample code for an identical CDR3. V and J are TRBV9 and TRBJ2-6; possibly TRBD2 for D (8 bases). The V and J ends lost 5 bases and 0 bases respectively, with 15 bases between them. Germline lookup yields CDR1 SGDLS and CDR2 YYNGEE. CDR3 size: 17 residues. CDR3 nucleotides: TGTGCCAGCAGTCGGGAGGGGGCGAGCTCTGGGGCCAACGTCCTGACTTTC. Its protein product is CASSREGASSGANVLTF.

The CDR3 coding sequence is TGTGCCAGTAGTATAGTTAGGAACACTGAAGCTTTCTTT. Translation gives CASSIVRNTEAFF. The chain is built from TRBV19 and TRBJ1-1; D gene ambiguous. CDR3 length: 13 residues. V lost 1 base to trimming and J lost 1 base, with 4 bases between them. Germline V gives CDR1 LNHDA, CDR2 SQIVND (reference sequence). The whole variable domain, remainder taken from reference TRBV19 and TRBJ1-1, is DGGITQSPKYLFRKEGQNVTLSCEQNLNHDAMYWYRQDPGQGLRLIYYSQIVNDFQKGDIAEGYSVSREKKESFPLTVTSAQKNPTAFYLCASSIVRNTEAFFGQGTRLTVV.

The chain has TRBV29-1 and TRBJ1-2, with D possibly being TRBD1 (5 bases). Looked up from germline, CDR1 is SQVTM and CDR2 is ANQGSEA. This CDR3 spans 15 amino acids. Trimming shortened V by 8 bases and J by 9 bases, and 28 bases separated the two germline ends. As DNA, the CDR3 is TGCAGCTCACGAAAACAAACCGGGACCGCGGGCAGCTACACCTTC. Translation gives CSSRKQTGTAGSYTF.

This chain links TRBV11-2 with TRBJ1-1; D uncertain. CDR3 size: 13 residues. Trimming removed 3 bases from V and 1 base from J, with 6 bases in between. The V gene's germline CDR1 is SGHAT and CDR2 FQNNGV. The CDR3: CASSFGENTEAFF. The CDR3 DNA follows: TGTGCCAGCAGCTTCGGAGAGAACACTGAAGCTTTCTTT.

The gene calls are TRBV5-3 and TRBJ2-1; D ambiguous. TRBV5-3 qualifies as an ORF whose function is uncertain. Trimming pared 4 bases from V and 2 bases from J, leaving 13 bases between. The CDR3 is 15 amino acids. CDR3 sequence (DNA): TGTGCCAGAAGCCCCTTCGCTAAAACCTACAATGAGCAGTTCTTC. It is translated as CARSPFAKTYNEQFF.

The chain links TRBV7-6 to TRBJ2-3; D not certain. The germline CDR1 and CDR2 sequences are SGHVS and FNYEAQ. V was clipped by 8 bases and J by 2 bases, with 5 bases between them. The CDR3 is 11 residues long. CDR3 nucleotide sequence: TGTGCCAGCGGCGCCACAGATACGCAGTATTTT. It is translated as CASGATDTQYF.

This chain connects TRBV11-3 to TRBJ1-1; 7 positions agree with TRBD1. This CDR3 has 15 residues. Trimming removed 5 bases from V and 0 bases from J; junction bases left unmatched: 6. In germline, CDR1 is SGHNT, CDR2 YENEEA. CDR3 DNA: TGTGCCAGCAGCCCGGGACAGTCGATGAACACTGAAGCTTTCTTT. Translating it yields CASSPGQSMNTEAFF.

The chain couples TRBV7-9 to TRBJ2-5; D may be TRBD1 or TRBD2 (5 bases each). CDR1 is SEHNR and CDR2 is FQNEAQ in the germline V gene (reference sequence). V dropped 10 bases and J dropped 1 base, with 13 bases sitting between them. The CDR3 is made up of 13 amino acids. The CDR3 region is CATFLGPQETQYF. Here the CDR3 DNA reads TGTGCCACCTTCCTGGGACCCCAAGAGACCCAGTACTTC.

This rearrangement joins TRBV6-5 to TRBJ2-1, with 11 bases aligning to TRBD2. This CDR3 has 14 amino acids. Per the germline V gene, CDR1 is MNHEY and CDR2 is SVGAGI. V lost 6 bases, J lost 7 bases, and 5 bases stayed unmatched. As DNA, the CDR3 is TGTGCCAGCAGCACCGGGACTAGCGGAAATGAGCAGTTCTTC. It is translated as CASSTGTSGNEQFF.

The sample holds one count of this clone. The rearrangement uses TRBV14 and TRBJ1-3, with TRBD1 identical over 7 bases. The V gene end was trimmed by 2 bases and the J gene end by 2 bases; junction bases not matched to a gene: 3. Germline V CDR1 and CDR2: SGHDN, FVKESK. The CDR3 consists of 15 residues. CDR3 DNA sequence: TGTGCCAGCAGCCAAAGGACAGGAACTGGAAACACCATATATTTT. Translated, it gives CASSQRTGTGNTIYF.

This chain's CDR3 is CATHSSGTGPLWDTQYF. The CDR3 bases are TGTGCCACCCACAGCTCCGGGACAGGGCCCTTGTGGGATACGCAGTATTTT. The chain recombines TRBV2 with TRBJ2-3; 9 nucleotides align to TRBD1. After removal of 10 bases from V and 6 bases from J, the junction contained 20 bases not matched to a gene. This CDR3 is 17 amino acids long. CDR1 and CDR2 (germline): SNHLY, FYNNEI.